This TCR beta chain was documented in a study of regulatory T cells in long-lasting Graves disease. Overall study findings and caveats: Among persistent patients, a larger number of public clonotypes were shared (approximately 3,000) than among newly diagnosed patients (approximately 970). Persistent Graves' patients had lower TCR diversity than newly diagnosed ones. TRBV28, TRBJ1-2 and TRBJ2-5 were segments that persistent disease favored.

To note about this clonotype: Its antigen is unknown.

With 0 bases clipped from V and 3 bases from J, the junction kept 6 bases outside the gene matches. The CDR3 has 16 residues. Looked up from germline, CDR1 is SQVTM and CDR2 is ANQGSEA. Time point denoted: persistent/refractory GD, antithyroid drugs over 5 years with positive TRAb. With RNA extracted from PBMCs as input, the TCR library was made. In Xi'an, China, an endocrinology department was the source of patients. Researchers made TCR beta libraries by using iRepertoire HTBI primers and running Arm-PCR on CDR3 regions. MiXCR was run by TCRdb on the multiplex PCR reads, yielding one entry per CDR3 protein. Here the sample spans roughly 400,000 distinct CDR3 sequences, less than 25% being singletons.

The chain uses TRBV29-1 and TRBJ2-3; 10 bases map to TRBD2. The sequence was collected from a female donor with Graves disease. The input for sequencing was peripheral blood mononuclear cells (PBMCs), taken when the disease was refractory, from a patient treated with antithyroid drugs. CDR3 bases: TGCAGCGTTGAAGATCGGCTAGCGGGAGAGACAGATACGCAGTATTTT. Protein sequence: CSVEDRLAGETDTQYF.